These 24 T cell receptor beta chains share one sample of origin, sequenced in a study of blood T cell repertoires in COVID-19 (dated by TCRdb to between 2020 and 2021). Libraries were made using the immunoSEQ multiplex PCR assay. This is the immuneACCESS table as TCRdb keeps it, with only in-frame sequences that have V and J called. A part of the clones is gone; compared with another copy, unresolved V genes explain less than half, and the rest is unexplained. In this sample the table shows a few hundred thousand clones, more than 70% of which occur a single time. The ten biggest clones cover 2% to 2.5% of the sample. The material sequenced was PBMCs or T cells enriched from blood (not recorded which). Every receptor here comes from a woman aged 55-69 years in a cohort exposed to, infected with or recovered from COVID-19 (not recorded which).

V gene TRBV7-3 combines with J gene TRBJ1-1, with D possibly TRBD1 on 6 matching bases. Deletions cut 5 bases from V and 0 bases from J, with 13 bases between. This CDR3 has 15 residues. The germline CDR1 and CDR2 sequences are SGHTA and FQGTGA. The CDR3 DNA sequence: TGTGCCAGCAGCCGAATGGACAGATTGAACACTGAAGCTTTCTTT. Translating gives CASSRMDRLNTEAFF.

This clone came up once. The rearrangement uses TRBV28 and TRBJ1-1; 7 bases agree with TRBD1. The CDR3 is 15 amino acids. The V gene end was trimmed by 2 bases and the J gene end by 4 bases; junction bases not matched to a gene: 7. The germline V gene has CDR1 MDHEN and CDR2 SYDVKM. For the CDR3, the DNA is TGTGCCAGCAGTTTAGGAGGAGGGGGCGGCACTGAAGCTTTCTTT. This codes for CASSLGGGGGTEAFF. Together with reference TRBV28 and TRBJ1-1, the CDR3 gives the full variable domain: DVKVTQSSRYLVKRTGEKVFLECVQDMDHENMFWYRQDPGLGLRLIYFSYDVKMKEKGDIPEGYSVSREKKERFSLILESASTNQTSMYLCASSLGGGGGTEAFFGQGTRLTVV.

CDR3: CASSVVGQGLTGELFF. For the CDR3, the DNA is TGTGCCAGCAGTGTCGTTGGACAGGGCCTCACCGGGGAGCTGTTTTTT. The chain couples TRBV25-1 to TRBJ2-2; TRBD1 agrees at 8 bases. Trimming cost V 4 bases and J 4 bases; bases outside gene matches: 8. CDR3 size: 16 residues. From germline, CDR1 is MGHDK and CDR2 SYGVNS.

The CDR3 reads CASSPRGRQVSASGANVLTF. The CDR3 region has the DNA TGTGCCAGCAGCCCTAGGGGTAGACAGGTCAGCGCCTCCGGGGCCAACGTCCTGACTTTC. This chain links TRBV7-3 with TRBJ2-6; D may be TRBD1 (6 bases). This CDR3 comprises 20 residues. Germline V gene sequence: CDR1 SGHTA, CDR2 FQGTGA. With 5 bases removed from V and 4 bases from J, the gap between germline ends came to 27 bases.

In its sample, this clone was seen a few times. The rearrangement links TRBV2 to TRBJ1-2; D is perhaps TRBD1 (6 bases). Looked up from germline, CDR1 is SNHLY and CDR2 is FYNNEI. The V end was cut by 1 base, the J end by 8 bases, with 11 bases between. The CDR3 has 13 residues. The CDR3 DNA sequence: TGTGCCAGCAGTGAAGGGGGGGGCTTAGGCTACACCTTC. Amino acid sequence: CASSEGGGLGYTF.

J is TRBJ2-1 and V is TRBV14; D is uncertain. The CDR3 extends over 14 amino acids. The germline V gene encodes CDR1 SGHDN and CDR2 FVKESK. Deletions cut 0 bases from V and 4 bases from J, with 7 bases between. CDR3 sequence: CASSQDGVYNEQFF. The CDR3 DNA is TGTGCCAGCAGCCAAGACGGAGTTTACAATGAGCAGTTCTTC. The complete variable domain, with remaining parts taken from reference TRBV14 and TRBJ2-1, reads EAGVTQFPSHSVIEKGQTVTLRCDPISGHDNLYWYRRVMGKEIKFLLHFVKESKQDESGMPNNRFLAERTGGTYSTLKVQPAELEDSGVYFCASSQDGVYNEQFFGPGTRLTVL.

The gene calls are TRBV2 and TRBJ1-6; no clear D. CDR1 SNHLY and CDR2 FYNNEI come from the germline V gene. V was clipped by 0 bases and J by 6 bases, with 6 bases between them. The CDR3 spans 14 residues. CDR3 DNA: TGTGCCAGCAGTGAAGCGAACAGTAATTCACCCCTCCACTTT. Protein product: CASSEANSNSPLHF.

The V gene is TRBV11-2, the J gene TRBJ1-3; D possibly corresponds to TRBD1 (5 bases). The CDR3 length is 14 residues. V was cut by 5 bases and J by 6 bases, with 14 bases left in between. Germline CDR1 and CDR2: SGHAT and FQNNGV. In DNA, the CDR3 is TGTGCCAGCAGCCGACCGGACAAAACAAACACCATATATTTT. Protein: CASSRPDKTNTIYF.

The chain carries TRBV11-2 and TRBJ2-7; 7 nucleotides agree with TRBD2. CDR3 length: 13 amino acids. Trimming removed 2 bases from V and 7 bases from J; junction bases left unmatched: 5. Germline assignment: CDR1 SGHAT and CDR2 FQNNGV. The DNA for the CDR3 is TGTGCCAGCAGCTTAAATCTGGGAGGGGAGCAGTACTTC. Translating gives CASSLNLGGEQYF.

The rearrangement joins TRBV10-3 to TRBJ1-3; D perhaps matches TRBD1 (6 bases). The CDR3 runs 14 residues. The V and J ends lost 3 bases and 1 base respectively, with 7 bases between them. CDR1 is ENHRY and CDR2 is SYGVKD in the germline V gene. The CDR3 region is CAISEGQSGNTIYF. The CDR3 DNA is TGTGCCATCAGTGAAGGACAGTCTGGAAACACCATATATTTT.

The chain links TRBV7-9 to TRBJ1-1, with a weak D call TRBD1 (5 bases). Germline-derived CDR1 and CDR2 are SEHNR and FQNEAQ (reference sequence). Trimming cost V 7 bases and J 5 bases, with 17 bases left between them. CDR3 length: 14 residues. For the CDR3, the DNA is TGTGCCAGCATTTTCACTGGGGGAGGGACTGAAGCTTTCTTT. As protein: CASIFTGGGTEAFF.

V gene TRBV4-1 combines with J gene TRBJ2-7; 16 bases map to TRBD2. The germline V gene encodes CDR1 MGHRA and CDR2 YSYEKL. The length of the CDR3 is 18 residues. V dropped 1 base and J dropped 2; count of bases not matched to a gene: 5. This CDR3 reads CASSQGGLAGGRAYEQYF. DNA for the CDR3: TGCGCCAGCAGCCAAGGGGGACTAGCGGGAGGGCGAGCCTACGAGCAGTACTTC.

V and J are TRBV14 and TRBJ2-1, with 7 bases lining up with TRBD1. CDR1 and CDR2 (germline): SGHDN, FVKESK. This CDR3 region has 14 residues. After removal of 3 bases from V and 3 bases from J, the junction contained 2 bases not matched to a gene. CDR3 sequence: CASSQGQIYNEQFF. CDR3 nucleotide sequence: TGTGCCAGCAGCCAGGGACAGATCTACAATGAGCAGTTCTTC.

The chain couples TRBV6-5 to TRBJ1-4, with TRBD1 as a possible D gene (5 bases). The germline CDR1 and CDR2 sequences are MNHEY and SVGAGI. The V end was cut by 6 bases, the J end by 2 bases, with 13 bases between. The CDR3 loop spans 15 amino acids. The CDR3 reads CASRGGGATNEKLFF. Written as DNA, the CDR3 is TGTGCCAGCAGAGGAGGAGGGGCGACTAATGAAAAACTGTTTTTT.

Comments on this clone: Different DNA sequences within this sample yield the same CDR3. V usage is TRBV2 and J usage is TRBJ2-7, with TRBD1 identical over 9 bases. The V gene end was trimmed by 4 bases and the J gene end by 0 bases; junction bases not matched to a gene: 1. Germline V gene sequence: CDR1 SNHLY, CDR2 FYNNEI. The CDR3 extends over 14 amino acids. Written as DNA, the CDR3 is TGTGCCAGCAGTGGACAGGGGGTCTCCTACGAGCAGTACTTC. Residues: CASSGQGVSYEQYF. The entire variable domain, with the rest obtained from reference TRBV2 and TRBJ2-7, is as follows: EPEVTQTPSHQVTQMGQEVILRCVPISNHLYFYWYRQILGQKVEFLVSFYNNEISEKSEIFDDQFSVERPDGSNFTLKIRSTKLEDSAMYFCASSGQGVSYEQYFGPGTRLTVT.

This clone was counted once. The chain joins TRBV7-2 to TRBJ2-7; 8 bases align to TRBD2. CDR3 size: 14 residues. Trimming cost V 6 bases and J 5 bases; bases outside gene matches: 9. Germline values: CDR1 SGHTA, CDR2 FQGNSA. CDR3 sequence reads: CASSTSGSPDEQYF. The CDR3 nucleotides are TGTGCCAGCAGTACAAGCGGGAGTCCGGACGAGCAGTACTTC. The full variable domain, rest sourced from reference TRBV7-2 and TRBJ2-7, is GAGVSQSPSNKVTEKGKDVELRCDPISGHTALYWYRQSLGQGLEFLIYFQGNSAPDKSGLPSDRFSAERTGGSVSTLTIQRTQQEDSAVYLCASSTSGSPDEQYFGPGTRLTVT.

The rearrangement uses TRBV28 and TRBJ2-7; 7 nucleotides agree with TRBD1. This CDR3 comprises 14 residues. The junction had 10 bases not matched to a gene; V was cut back by 4 bases and J by 7 bases. From germline, CDR1 is MDHEN and CDR2 SYDVKM. The CDR3 region is CASSSLPTGREQYF. In DNA form, the CDR3 reads TGTGCCAGCAGTTCACTCCCGACAGGGAGAGAGCAGTACTTC.

The gene calls are TRBV7-9 and TRBJ1-4; 7 bases line up with TRBD1. Germline CDR1 reads SEHNR; CDR2 reads FQNEAQ (reference sequence). The CDR3 consists of 14 residues. V trimming: 8 bases; J trimming: 3 bases; junction bases outside the gene matches: 6. CDR3 residues: CASGSGTANEKLFF. CDR3 nucleotide sequence: TGTGCCAGCGGTTCGGGGACAGCTAATGAAAAACTGTTTTTT.

V and J are TRBV28 and TRBJ1-1, with no clear D. Trimming took off 3 bases at V and 1 base at J, with 9 bases between the two ends. The CDR3 sequence is 14 residues long. CDR1 MDHEN and CDR2 SYDVKM come from the germline V gene. The CDR3 sequence: CASSFLAGNTEAFF. DNA of the CDR3: TGTGCCAGCAGTTTTCTCGCAGGGAACACTGAAGCTTTCTTT.

The chain recombines TRBV5-1 with TRBJ1-1; 10 bases are shared with TRBD1. The CDR3 contains 15 residues. The trim removed 4 bases at V and 5 bases at J, leaving 8 bases unmatched. Germline V lookup: CDR1 SGHRS, CDR2 YFSETQ. The CDR3 region has the DNA TGCGCCAGCAGCCAGAGACAGGGGGCCGTGACTGAAGCTTTCTTT. It codes for CASSQRQGAVTEAFF.

V gene TRBV6-5 combines with J gene TRBJ1-6, with D possibly matching TRBD1 (6 bases). Germline V gene sequence: CDR1 MNHEY, CDR2 SVGAGI. This CDR3 is 15 amino acids long. With 7 bases removed from V and 0 bases from J, the gap between germline ends came to 10 bases. DNA for the CDR3: TGTGCCAGCATGGGGGGGGCCTCCTATAATTCACCCCTCCACTTT. Protein sequence: CASMGGASYNSPLHF.

This rearrangement joins TRBV24-1 to TRBJ1-5, with unresolved D. CDR1 and CDR2 (germline): KGHDR, SFDVKD. The CDR3 runs 14 residues. The V and J ends lost 3 bases and 6 bases respectively, with 11 bases between them. The CDR3 DNA follows: TGTGCCACCAGTGATGACACGTCGAGTCAGCCCCAGCATTTT. Residues: CATSDDTSSQPQHF.

The table lists this clone with a count of one. The CDR3 reads CASSSQGNYGYTF. CDR3 coding DNA: TGTGCCAGCAGTTCCCAGGGGAACTATGGCTACACCTTC. The gene calls are TRBV28 and TRBJ1-2, with TRBD1 as a possible D gene (6 bases). Germline assignment: CDR1 MDHEN and CDR2 SYDVKM. The CDR3 is 13 amino acids. The ends were cut back, 4 bases at V and 2 bases at J, with 8 bases in the middle.

The CDR3 DNA is TGCGCCAGCAGCTTGTATGTAGCGGGAGTCGCACCGAATGAGCAGTTCTTC. It translates to CASSLYVAGVAPNEQFF. This chain uses TRBV5-1 with TRBJ2-1, with 9 bases matching TRBD2. CDR3 length: 17 residues. Germline CDR1 is SGHRS and CDR2 is YFSETQ. V lost 1 base, J lost 7 bases, and 12 bases stayed unmatched.